This T cell receptor (beta chain) appears in the sequencing data of a study of cytomegalovirus exposure and HLA in healthy donors (dated by TCRdb to about 2017). General notes on the study: An earlier analysis of a few hundred of the donors reported over 250 Gb of sequence data and 117 million unique TCR beta sequences obtained from about 170 million T cells. In a later analysis, previously published TCR beta repertoires from several hundred donors were re-analyzed and high-resolution HLA genotyping was added so that TCR occurrence patterns could be studied. Donor age, sex, ethnicity and CMV serostatus were compiled alongside the repertoire data. The T cell repertoires of roughly 660 subjects were profiled by immunosequencing and related to cytomegalovirus serostatus. Rather than drawing on any new phenotypic data, the later analysis identified candidate immune exposures from TCR beta sequences and the way those sequences occurred across donors. On average, 235,054 unique TCR beta nucleotide sequences were sequenced per donor among 300 to 500 genotyped donors of the cohort, with around 19% of those sequences being non-productive. High-throughput TCR immunosequencing, statistical association of individual TCRs with disease status, and machine learning were combined to predict cytomegalovirus infection status. Of the roughly 400 genotyped donors, 65% to 90% fell in the genetic ancestry cluster associated with self-reported Caucasian donors. The number of typed donors differed by locus: 629-630 for A, B, C, DRB1 and DQB1; 500 to 550 for DQA1; 606 for DPA1; and some 470 for DPB1. The aim of the study was to test whether cataloging public T cell receptors could identify signatures of past pathogen exposure. An early release that covered around 590 HLA-typed donors contained about 300 gigabases of sequencing data and 80 million or so unique TCR sequences. A later genetic analysis used genome-wide SNP genotypes for about 65% of the 666 donors, treating that subset as a discovery cohort. Along with the roughly 710-subject first cohort, a separate validation cohort of 120 different subjects was used. HLA typing covered class I and class II loci at four-digit resolution. An earlier analysis of roughly 580 of the donors used high-throughput TCR beta sequencing to judge whether each TCR beta V gene segment behaved as functional or pseudogenic. All discovery cohort repertoires had been generated on a single sequencing platform. About 5 DR-DQ haplotypes were handled as single units for association and clustering, since linkage in the cohort was strong.

In its sample, this clone was seen a few times. There is no known antigen for this receptor. No much larger clone exists at a distance of one base, and base qualities are not known. CDR1 and CDR2, per the germline V gene, are SGHRS and YFSETQ. Including cysteine and phenylalanine, the CDR3 has 15 amino acids. Of all the DNA, just the CDR3 is kept, 45 bases in frame from base 1. V loses 2 bases of germline sequence and J loses 4 bases, and the interval between the two ends is 15 bases. The cohort comprised some 700 healthy bone marrow donors. All cohort members were sampled while nominally healthy, although unrecorded immune exposures were likely present. The donor tested CMV seropositive, placing the donor among the 290 or so seropositive members of the cohort. A peripheral blood sample was collected from each donor, and TCR beta sequencing was performed on peripheral blood mononuclear cells. The Qiagen DNeasy Blood Extraction Kit was used to extract genomic DNA from the blood cell samples.

To prepare the library, the immunoSEQ multiplex PCR assay was applied. A mixture of 60 forward primers for TCR Vbeta segments and 13 reverse primers for TCR Jbeta segments was used in the multiplex PCR. Amplification of the CDR3 region of rearranged TCR beta genes was performed with a multiplex PCR assay on genomic DNA. The amplified TCR beta libraries were sequenced on the Illumina HiSeq System as 87-base-pair reads. Turning to the authors' computational methods: Across the 700 or so repertoires, a later analysis counted roughly 84 million unique TCR beta chains, 8.5 million to 12 million of which were shared by at least two donors. Raw reads were error-corrected and collapsed into unique sequences with a nearest-neighbor algorithm that merged closely related sequences to remove PCR and sequencing errors. To assign V, D and J gene segments, CDR3 sequences were aligned to IMGT reference sequences. For a sequence to be retained, a match of at least six nucleotides was required to both a V gene segment and a J gene segment. Rearrangements were called productive when the CDR3 lacked stop codons and stayed in frame with V and J; all others were non-productive. Following IMGT convention, CDR3 was defined as the stretch from the second conserved V-encoded cysteine up to the conserved J-encoded phenylalanine. In an earlier analysis of roughly 580 of the donors, sequences lacking an unambiguous match to a single V gene segment were excluded. In an earlier analysis of 587 of the donors, V segments were called functional above 56.7% productive rearrangements and were called segregating when the between-donor standard deviation exceeded 5%. A statistical classification framework was built to diagnose cytomegalovirus status from the catalog of TCR beta chain sequences. In a later analysis, V and J genes were assigned by comparing TCR nucleotide sequences against IMGT/GENE-DB human TR gene sequences. In a later analysis, CDR3 sequences and most-parsimonious VDJ recombination scenarios were assigned using the TCRdist pipeline. In a later analysis, each TCR beta chain was defined by its CDR3 amino acid sequence together with its V-gene family, and reads without a unique V-gene family were excluded. To address suspected cross-contamination and a sequencing artifact, a later analysis removed approximately 600 highly shared, low-generation-probability nucleotide sequences. In a later analysis, a clonal expansion index for each public chain was calculated from normalized within-repertoire ranks of inferred template counts. Generation probabilities in a later analysis came from a VDJ recombination model fitted to out-of-frame rearrangements, and those results were checked against IGoR. In a later analysis, hypergeometric tests were used to score TCR-TCR, TCR-HLA and TCR-CMV co-occurrence, with a repertoire-size bias correction applied to TCR pairs. False discovery rates were estimated in a later analysis by permuting HLA or CMV assignments 20 times. In a later analysis, co-occurring TCRs were grouped using DBSCAN, with TCRdist sequence similarity added in when clustering inside HLA-allele-positive subsets. For co-occurrence clustering, repertoires with fewer than 30,000 or more than 120,000 public chains were excluded, along with several repertoires with anomalous nucleotide sharing. TCRdb retrieved this table from immuneACCESS and kept in-frame rearrangements only. Not all clones are present; in checked studies, unresolved V genes account for under half, and no reason is known for the remainder. V, J and clone size are taken as reported in that table, and D and trimming were inferred from the DNA itself. The sample table shows some 190,000 clones, and around 80% are seen once. The ten biggest clones cover 1.2% to 1.5% of the sample.

Broad study findings and their caveats: Most CMV-associated TCR beta chains appeared to be HLA-restricted in a later analysis, and the HLA associations seemed to be driven largely by CMV exposure. In a later genetic analysis, a missense DCLRE1C variant was associated with V-gene and J-gene trimming of TCR beta chains, and the association was replicated in an independent cohort. Specific HLA alleles were associated with some 15,000 TCR beta sequences at a false discovery rate of 0.05 in a later analysis. A later analysis found that HLA-associated TCR beta chains were more clonally expanded and had lower generation probabilities than equally common non-associated chains. HLA typing was unavailable for some donors at each locus, so association tests used only the typed subset. An earlier analysis of 587 of the donors showed that most TCR beta V segments appeared in productive rearrangements either about 90% or about 30% of the time, which broadly matched IMGT annotations. Linkage disequilibrium might explain the correlated functional status among segregating V segments, but an unknown experimental factor could not be ruled out. According to the authors, the approach could potentially be generalized to other disease states and immunological phenotypes. Seventeen rarely observed V segments, including chromosome 9 orphons, were excluded from the earlier analysis of a few hundred of the donors because counts were too low. A total of fewer than 200 TCR beta chains were listed by the study as associated with cytomegalovirus. The cohort was sequenced for TCR beta chains only, and without alpha or paired-chain data the features that could be detected were limited. According to a later genetic analysis, donors in an Asian-associated ancestry cluster had fewer N-insertions in productive TCRs than the approximately 690-donor mean. CMV serostatus was the only immune exposure information available for the cohort. Cytomegalovirus status was reported to be diagnosed by the classifier with high specificity and sensitivity in both the original and validation cohorts. Most TCR sequences were seen in very few donors, while some public TCRs were found in many individuals. Some IMGT-functional V segments, including TRBV6-2 and TRBV6-3, could not be distinguished by the 87-base-pair reads and were therefore excluded. A further reported finding was that TCR beta sequences accurately predicted the HLA-A and HLA-B alleles for most subjects in the first cohort. When HLA alleles, especially DR and DQ, strongly co-occurred, TCR associations were difficult to assign to individual alleles. Sequencing depth was assumed to be roughly uniform across donors in the presence/absence analyses, though that assumption may not hold. A later analysis found that TCR association rates varied across HLA loci, with DRB1 alleles showing the most associated TCRs and HLA-C alleles the fewest. The sequencing pipeline was judged likely to have produced a cluster of highly shared sequence variants as a technical artifact. In vitro tests confirmed that a few of the cytomegalovirus-associated TCR beta chains recognize cytomegalovirus antigens. Several of the top co-occurrence clusters appeared to be linked to parvovirus B19, influenza, CMV and Epstein-Barr virus, according to a later analysis.

The sequenced sample was PBMCs. The sequence was collected from a girl aged 5 to 17 in good health and CMV-seropositive. The chain is assembled from TRBV5-1 and TRBJ1-2, and perhaps TRBD1 as D gene, on 6 matching bases. The nucleotides read TGCGCCAGCAGCTTTGACAGGTCGGCGGGCTATGGCTACACCTTC. The resulting protein is CASSFDRSAGYGYTF. The entire variable domain, with the stretches around the CDR3 drawn from the reference TRBV5-1 and TRBJ1-2 proteins, is KAGVTQTPRYLIKTRGQQVTLSCSPISGHRSVSWYQQTPGQGLQFLFEYFSETQRNKGNFPGRFSGRQFSNSRSEMNVSTLELGDSALYLCASSFDRSAGYGYTFGSGTRLTVV.